The 6 T cell receptor beta chains presented below share a single source sample, sequenced in a study of blood T cell repertoires in COVID-19. Sequenced by immunoSEQ multiplex PCR; TCRdb stores in-frame clones only, minus some. The sample records 270,000 or so clones, just over 85% being singletons. Sequencing was performed on peripheral blood. These receptors were collected from a woman aged 30 to 39 with active or convalescent COVID-19.

V gene TRBV5-4 combines with J gene TRBJ1-2; 9 bases line up with TRBD1. J gave up 1 base and V 5 bases, and 6 bases lay outside the gene matches. There are 15 residues in the CDR3. Looked up from germline, CDR1 is SGHNT and CDR2 is YYREEE (reference sequence). CDR3 sequence: CASSYRGLINYGYTF. CDR3 bases: TGTGCCAGCAGTTACAGGGGGCTAATTAACTATGGCTACACCTTC.

The gene calls are TRBV5-6 and TRBJ2-7, with no clear D. This CDR3 is 16 amino acids long. Per the germline V gene, CDR1 is SGHDT and CDR2 is YYEEEE. V was trimmed by 4 bases and J by 2 bases, leaving 19 bases between them. The DNA of the CDR3 is TGTGCCAGCAGCAGAGGATCACGCCAGAGCCCCTACGAGCAGTACTTC. Protein: CASSRGSRQSPYEQYF.

This chain joins TRBV29-1 and TRBJ1-1, with 8 positions matching TRBD1. V lost 2 bases and J lost 3; bases outside the gene matches: 5. CDR3 length: 14 amino acids. CDR1 and CDR2 (germline): SQVTM, ANQGSEA. The CDR3 loop is CSVEIHRGDTEAFF. In DNA form, the CDR3 reads TGCAGCGTTGAAATCCACAGGGGGGACACTGAAGCTTTCTTT.

The J gene is TRBJ2-7, the V gene TRBV19; TRBD2 aligns across 10 bases. This CDR3 comprises 15 residues. CDR1 is LNHDA and CDR2 is SQIVND in the germline V gene (reference sequence). The V gene end was trimmed by 3 bases and the J gene end by 2 bases; junction bases not matched to a gene: 4. CDR3 in amino acids: CASSISSGGTYEQYF. CDR3 DNA: TGTGCCAGTAGTATTTCTAGCGGGGGTACCTACGAGCAGTACTTC.

This clone was seen a handful of times. This chain links TRBV7-2 with TRBJ1-1; TRBD1 matches 7 bases. CDR1 is SGHTA, CDR2 FQGNSA, per germline. Unmatched junction bases numbered 7, after V lost 5 bases and J lost 10 bases. The CDR3 loop spans 12 amino acids. CDR3 bases: TGTGCCAGCAGCCCAGACAGGGTGTCAGCTTTCTTT. Its translation is CASSPDRVSAFF.

The chain has TRBV6-4 and TRBJ1-2; 7 bases fit TRBD1. Germline V gene sequence: CDR1 MRHNA, CDR2 SNTAGT. V lost 6 bases, J lost 8 bases, and 27 bases stayed unmatched. The CDR3 loop spans 19 amino acids. The CDR3: CASRATLGQRSKPWGGYTF. CDR3 in DNA: TGTGCCAGCAGGGCAACCCTGGGACAGCGCAGTAAACCCTGGGGGGGCTACACCTTC.